Sequencing of this T cell receptor (beta chain) was carried out in a study of CD8 T cells in ankylosing spondylitis. By quantitative 5'-RACE with molecular barcodes, the TCR beta libraries were made. Each CDR3 protein gets one entry after TCRdb re-called the 5' RACE reads with MiXCR. The data hold 250,000 to 350,000 distinct CDR3 sequences, with roughly 20% observed a single time. General study results and limits: Ankylosing spondylitis blood appeared to be characterized by a TCR beta motif of several highly homologous variants. Those disease-linked clones were CD8+; they were also relatively rare in peripheral blood. Reportedly, matched ankylosing spondylitis synovial fluid was significantly enriched for disease-linked clones.

CDR3 size: 13 residues. Between the trimmed V and J ends, which lost 3 bases and 3 bases, there was a span of 8 bases. The germline CDR1 and CDR2 sequences are MNHNS and SASEGT. This clonotype appeared a few times. Its antigen is not known. The genes are TRBV6-1 and TRBJ1-1; D ambiguous. The receptor's source is a male donor with ankylosing spondylitis or in good health (not recorded which). The sequencing input was blood, either unsorted or a sorted T cell fraction (not recorded which). Here the CDR3 DNA reads TGTGCCAGCAGTGATCGGGCATACACTGAAGCTTTCTTT. Translating gives CASSDRAYTEAFF.